Each of the 7 T cell receptor beta chains below was sequenced from the same sample in a study of T cells in Graves' hyperthyroidism and ophthalmopathy. RNA transcripts gave rise to amplified TCR beta CDR3 regions. A set of HTBI primers served as the primers for a first-round RT-PCR of the TCR CDR3. TCRdb fed the multiplex PCR reads into MiXCR, producing one record per CDR3 protein. The sample comprises approximately 360,000 distinct CDR3 sequences, approximately 14% of which are singletons, and about 27% rests with the top ten. Material: blood. The receptors come from a woman aged 18-35 years with Graves' hyperthyroidism that later progressed to Graves' ophthalmopathy.

Ten or more counts support this clonotype. This chain connects TRBV5-1 to TRBJ1-1; 8 bases map to TRBD1. Per the germline V gene, CDR1 is SGHRS and CDR2 is YFSETQ. The CDR3 covers 14 residues. Losses at the gene ends were 4 bases for V and 3 bases for J; bases not matched to a gene: 5. The CDR3 loop is CASSGDRGDTEAFF. The CDR3 nucleotides read TGCGCCAGCAGCGGTGACAGGGGAGACACTGAAGCTTTCTTT. The entire variable domain, with the rest obtained from reference TRBV5-1 and TRBJ1-1, is as follows: KAGVTQTPRYLIKTRGQQVTLSCSPISGHRSVSWYQQTPGQGLQFLFEYFSETQRNKGNFPGRFSGRQFSNSRSEMNVSTLELGDSALYLCASSGDRGDTEAFFGQGTRLTVV.

This clonotype was seen at least ten times. This sequence joins TRBV27 and TRBJ1-1; D gene unclear. Trimming took 0 bases from V and 0 from J, leaving 11 bases between them. Germline V CDR1 and CDR2: MNHEY, SMNVEV (reference sequence). This CDR3 has 16 residues. The DNA for the CDR3 is TGTGCCAGCAGTTTATCGGGGTTTGCCGTGAACACTGAAGCTTTCTTT. This translates into CASSLSGFAVNTEAFF.

Only a few counts were recorded for this clonotype. The V call is TRBV4-1, the J call TRBJ1-2; D uncertain. Germline V gene lookup returns CDR1 MGHRA and CDR2 YSYEKL. V shed 3 bases and J shed 6 bases, with 14 bases lying between them. The CDR3 covers 14 residues. In nucleotides, the CDR3 is TGCGCCAGCAGCCAGGCGGGGTCTGCTGATGGCTACACCTTC. Translated, it gives CASSQAGSADGYTF.

This clonotype was counted at least ten times. The genes are TRBV7-9 and TRBJ2-1, with 7 bases identical to TRBD2. The CDR3 has 19 amino acids. CDR1 is SEHNR, CDR2 FQNEAQ, per germline (reference sequence). J gave up 4 bases and V 5 bases, and 20 bases lay outside the gene matches. The CDR3 spells CASSGGGTTDFFVYNEQFF. Written as DNA, the CDR3 is TGTGCCAGCAGCGGGGGGGGGACTACCGACTTCTTCGTATACAATGAGCAGTTCTTC.

This chain links TRBV2 with TRBJ1-1; perhaps TRBD1 as D (6 bases). Deletions cut 4 bases from V and 3 bases from J, with 12 bases between. The CDR3 has 14 residues. Germline V gives CDR1 SNHLY, CDR2 FYNNEI. Here the CDR3 reads CASSVQGGDTEAFF. The DNA for the CDR3 is TGTGCCAGCAGTGTACAGGGAGGGGACACTGAAGCTTTCTTT. The full variable domain, its missing parts supplied by reference TRBV2 and TRBJ1-1, is EPEVTQTPSHQVTQMGQEVILRCVPISNHLYFYWYRQILGQKVEFLVSFYNNEISEKSEIFDDQFSVERPDGSNFTLKIRSTKLEDSAMYFCASSVQGGDTEAFFGQGTRLTVV.

There are a few counts of this clonotype. Since a much larger clone is just one base distant, this may be a read error. The chain joins TRBV28 to TRBJ1-3, with unresolved D. CDR1 is MDHEN, CDR2 SYDVKM, per germline. The CDR3 spans 17 residues. The ends were cut back, 10 bases at V and 0 bases at J, with 22 bases in the middle. CDR3 bases: TGTGCCACCGACCCAGCCTCGACCGCCCTCTCTGGAAACACCATATATTTT. Encoded protein: CATDPASTALSGNTIYF.

This clonotype has just a few counts. The chain links TRBV29-1 to TRBJ2-7; D uncertain. Per the germline V gene, CDR1 is SQVTM and CDR2 is ANQGSEA. The CDR3 has 12 residues. V lost 0 bases, J lost 3 bases, and 6 bases lay in between. The CDR3 sequence is CSVEDRFYEQYF. In DNA, the CDR3 is TGCAGCGTTGAAGACAGGTTCTACGAGCAGTACTTC.